This T cell receptor beta chain stems from a study of circulating and synovial CD4+ cells in juvenile arthritis. Study-level results: CPL and bulk CD4 samples differed at least tenfold in T cell genomes. Some such blood samples were as oligoclonal as synovium. Circulating pathogenic-like lymphocytes shared a substantially higher fraction of CDR3 sequences with synovium than bulk blood.

Turning to this clone: Its antigen remains unidentified.

Deletions cut 5 bases from V and 6 bases from J, with 13 bases between. Germline V gene sequence: CDR1 SGHTA, CDR2 FQGNSA. The CDR3 runs 13 residues. Donors were patients with active juvenile idiopathic arthritis. Profiled with immunoSEQ multiplex PCR; TCRdb holds only in-frame clones, not every one. The sample lists around 3,600 clones, 80% to 90% occurring once. The sample was CD4+ T cells from synovial fluid. This clonotype was sampled from a human donor with juvenile idiopathic arthritis. The chain is built from TRBV7-2 and TRBJ1-1; D remains ambiguous. CDR3 in amino acids: CASSPRLGAEAFF. The CDR3 DNA is TGTGCCAGCAGCCCCAGGCTGGGTGCTGAAGCTTTCTTT. Supplemented by reference TRBV7-2 and TRBJ1-1, the full variable domain reads GAGVSQSPSNKVTEKGKDVELRCDPISGHTALYWYRQSLGQGLEFLIYFQGNSAPDKSGLPSDRFSAERTGGSVSTLTIQRTQQEDSAVYLCASSPRLGAEAFFGQGTRLTVV.